This T cell receptor beta chain emerged from a study of shared clonotypes between healthy human individuals. Trimming removed 3 bases from V and 1 base from J; junction bases left unmatched: 4. Germline CDR1 reads SEHNR; CDR2 reads FQNEAQ (reference sequence). CDR3 size: 17 residues. Naive CD8 cells, CD45RO-negative and positively selected for CCR7, excluded terminally differentiated effector memory CD45RA+ cells. Study findings and constraints: Across subsets, estimated richness was generally greater for naive than for memory populations.

Repertoires were generated with immunoSEQ multiplex PCR, while TCRdb's copy carries only in-frame clones and drops some. The table has around 2.1 million clones, 93% seen once. In the case of this clone: Its antigen is not known.

The rearrangement links TRBV7-9 to TRBJ2-3, with 13 bases lining up with TRBD2. This clonotype was obtained from a man younger than 35 in good health. Some clones in this sample may be carry-over from other donors' samples. Sequences were obtained from naive CD8+ T cells from PBMCs. The chain's CDR3 is CASSFRTSGRGTDTQYF. The DNA of the CDR3 is TGTGCCAGCAGCTTTAGGACTAGCGGGAGAGGCACAGATACGCAGTATTTT. Using reference TRBV7-9 and TRBJ2-3 for the parts outside the CDR3, the full variable domain is DTGVSQNPRHKITKRGQNVTFRCDPISEHNRLYWYRQTLGQGPEFLTYFQNEAQLEKSRLLSDRFSAERPKGSFSTLEIQRTEQGDSAMYLCASSFRTSGRGTDTQYFGPGTRLTVL.